These 22 T cell receptor beta chains originate from one sample sequenced in a study of shared T cell receptors in the human thymus. The data were produced by immunoSEQ multiplex PCR, yet TCRdb's version contains in-frame clones alone and is incomplete. In the table there are hundreds of thousands of clones, 70% to 90% of which are singletons. These data were also reused for a study on human thymus T cells.

Material for sequencing was thymocytes. The receptor source for this set is a boy in the first two years of life with a congenital heart defect.

The chain carries TRBV6-6 and TRBJ2-3, with TRBD1 identical over 7 bases. The V gene end was trimmed by 6 bases and the J gene end by 2 bases; junction bases not matched to a gene: 8. This CDR3 region has 15 residues. The germline CDR1 and CDR2 sequences are MNHNY and SVGAGI (reference sequence). The CDR3 region has the DNA TGTGCCAGCAGCTGGACAGGCGGACACACAGATACGCAGTATTTT. Its protein product is CASSWTGGHTDTQYF.

This chain connects TRBV10-3 to TRBJ2-1; D is perhaps TRBD2 (6 bases). Germline CDR1 reads ENHRY; CDR2 reads SYGVKD. The CDR3 consists of 16 residues. V lost 0 bases to trimming and J lost 4 bases, with 13 bases between them. CDR3 bases: TGTGCCATCAGTGAGTCAAAGAGCGGGCTTTACAATGAGCAGTTCTTC. Residues: CAISESKSGLYNEQFF.

The chain carries TRBV4-3 and TRBJ1-1; tentatively, D is TRBD1 (5 bases). The CDR3 is 19 residues long. Germline V gene sequence: CDR1 LGHNA, CDR2 YSLEER. Trimming pared 0 bases from V and 1 base from J, leaving 21 bases between. As DNA, the CDR3 is TGCGCCAGCAGCCAAGATCGTGTAAGGAGGGGACCGAAGAACACTGAAGCTTTCTTT. Its translation: CASSQDRVRRGPKNTEAFF.

This clone was observed a few times. The rearrangement links TRBV6-5 to TRBJ2-2; a possible D gene is TRBD2 (6 bases). The CDR3 extends over 11 amino acids. Between the trimmed V and J ends, which lost 10 bases and 6 bases, there was a span of 9 bases. Germline V gives CDR1 MNHEY, CDR2 SVGAGI. Here the CDR3 DNA reads TGTGCCATCCCGGGGGCCGGGGAGCTGTTTTTT. Protein product: CAIPGAGELFF.

The rearrangement links TRBV20-1 to TRBJ1-2; maybe TRBD1 (5 bases). The CDR3 has 11 amino acids. Deletions cut 3 bases from V and 4 bases from J, with 6 bases between. Germline loops: CDR1 DFQATT, CDR2 SNEGSKA (reference sequence). For the CDR3, the DNA is TGCAGTGCTAGGGGGCGCTATGGCTACACCTTC. Translating it yields CSARGRYGYTF.

J is TRBJ2-5 and V is TRBV30; no reliable D call. Germline V gives CDR1 GTSNPN, CDR2 SVGIG (reference sequence). The CDR3 spans 11 residues. The ends were cut back, 1 base at V and 5 bases at J, with 5 bases in the middle. The CDR3 DNA is TGTGCCTGGAGTGGAGCGGAGACCCAGTACTTC. Its translation is CAWSGAETQYF.

The V and J genes are TRBV7-9 and TRBJ2-1, with unresolved D. CDR1 is SEHNR and CDR2 is FQNEAQ in the germline V gene (reference sequence). Trimming shortened V by 2 bases and J by 12 bases, and 11 bases separated the two germline ends. This CDR3 comprises 12 residues. The CDR3 here is CASSLSTRRQFF. The CDR3 coding sequence is TGTGCCAGCAGCTTATCGACTCGTCGGCAGTTCTTC. Full variable domain (outside the CDR3, taken from reference TRBV7-9 and TRBJ2-1): DTGVSQNPRHKITKRGQNVTFRCDPISEHNRLYWYRQTLGQGPEFLTYFQNEAQLEKSRLLSDRFSAERPKGSFSTLEIQRTEQGDSAMYLCASSLSTRRQFFGPGTRLTVL.

The rearrangement joins TRBV9 to TRBJ1-5; 10 bases map to TRBD1. Germline V CDR1 and CDR2: SGDLS, YYNGEE. The CDR3 is 16 amino acids. The ends lost 0 bases at V and 8 bases at J; junction bases unmatched: 8. CDR3 sequence reads: CASSVGDRGVGEPQHF. The CDR3 nucleotides are TGTGCCAGCAGCGTAGGGGACAGGGGTGTCGGTGAGCCCCAGCATTTT.

The chain links TRBV4-1 to TRBJ2-7; no clear D gene. In germline, CDR1 is MGHRA, CDR2 YSYEKL. V was shortened by 0 bases and J by 1 base, with 7 bases between the two germline ends. The CDR3 is 14 residues long. This CDR3 is CASSQDILSYEQYF. The DNA for the CDR3 is TGCGCCAGCAGCCAAGATATACTGTCCTACGAGCAGTACTTC.

The V and J genes are TRBV27 and TRBJ2-6; D may be TRBD1 (6 bases). CDR3 length: 17 residues. Per the germline V gene, CDR1 is MNHEY and CDR2 is SMNVEV (reference sequence). V was trimmed by 4 bases and J by 2 bases, leaving 15 bases between them. CDR3 coding DNA: TGTGCCAGCAGTTACACACAAGGGGGAACTGGGGCCAACGTCCTGACTTTC. This sequence encodes CASSYTQGGTGANVLTF. The full variable domain, with the rest looked up from reference TRBV27 and TRBJ2-6, is EAQVTQNPRYLITVTGKKLTVTCSQNMNHEYMSWYRQDPGLGLRQIYYSMNVEVTDKGDVPEGYKVSRKEKRNFPLILESPSPNQTSLYFCASSYTQGGTGANVLTFGAGSRLTVL.

This rearrangement joins TRBV19 to TRBJ2-1; D is uncertain. CDR1 is LNHDA, CDR2 SQIVND, per germline (reference sequence). The CDR3 contains 14 residues. Trimming removed 2 bases from V and 7 bases from J, with 12 bases in between. CDR3 DNA: TGTGCCAGTAGTATAAGTAACCCGAGAAATGAGCAGTTCTTC. Protein sequence: CASSISNPRNEQFF.

The V call is TRBV27, the J call TRBJ2-3; no firm D call. The germline V gene encodes CDR1 MNHEY and CDR2 SMNVEV (reference sequence). V lost 0 bases and J 0 bases, leaving 4 bases between the germline ends. The CDR3 spans 14 residues. The CDR3 DNA reads as TGTGCCAGCAGTTTATCCTCCAGCACAGATACGCAGTATTTT. Its translation: CASSLSSSTDTQYF.

In this sample, this clone turned up once. This chain uses TRBV5-1 with TRBJ2-7; D is possibly TRBD1 (6 bases). The germline gives CDR1 SGHRS, CDR2 YFSETQ. V was trimmed by 7 bases and J by 6 bases, leaving 14 bases between them. The length of the CDR3 is 12 residues. CDR3 sequence reads: CASPHRVIEQYF. CDR3 sequence (DNA): TGCGCCAGCCCCCACAGGGTGATCGAGCAGTACTTC. The full variable domain, its missing parts supplied by reference TRBV5-1 and TRBJ2-7, is KAGVTQTPRYLIKTRGQQVTLSCSPISGHRSVSWYQQTPGQGLQFLFEYFSETQRNKGNFPGRFSGRQFSNSRSEMNVSTLELGDSALYLCASPHRVIEQYFGPGTRLTVT.

This rearrangement joins TRBV2 to TRBJ2-7, with 10 bases aligning to TRBD2. The germline V gene has CDR1 SNHLY and CDR2 FYNNEI. CDR3 size: 17 residues. The CDR3 DNA sequence: TGTGCAGGACGGGGCAGGGGCCCTAGCGGGAGCTCCTACGAGCAGTACTTC. Translating gives CAGRGRGPSGSSYEQYF.

V and J are TRBV4-1 and TRBJ2-7; D is possibly TRBD2 (8 bases). Trimming removed 4 bases from V and 0 bases from J, with 16 bases in between. The CDR3 has 16 amino acids. CDR1 MGHRA and CDR2 YSYEKL come from the germline V gene. CDR3 residues: CASSPPGRGLSYEQYF. DNA of the CDR3: TGCGCCAGCAGCCCCCCCGGGAGGGGGCTCTCCTACGAGCAGTACTTC.

The gene calls are TRBV14 and TRBJ2-7, with D possibly TRBD1 on 6 matching bases. V was pared by 1 base and J by 3 bases, with 19 bases between. The CDR3 length is 17 residues. Germline V gives CDR1 SGHDN, CDR2 FVKESK. DNA of the CDR3: TGTGCCAGCAGCCAAGGAGCTAGGACAGTATCAGGCTACGAGCAGTACTTC. The encoded protein is CASSQGARTVSGYEQYF.

The gene calls are TRBV5-6 and TRBJ2-5; 9 nucleotides match TRBD1. The CDR3 extends over 15 amino acids. V shed 1 base, J shed 4 bases, and the junction held 5 bases outside the gene matches. Germline values: CDR1 SGHDT, CDR2 YYEEEE. In nucleotides, the CDR3 is TGTGCCAGCAGCTTGAGGGGACAGGGCCCAGAGACCCAGTACTTC. Its translation: CASSLRGQGPETQYF.

CDR3 residues: CASSEAGTVVHEQYF. As DNA, the CDR3 is TGTGCCAGCAGTGAGGCCGGGACAGTGGTGCACGAGCAGTACTTC. The chain employs TRBV6-1 and TRBJ2-7; 7 nucleotides match TRBD1. The ends lost 3 bases at V and 5 bases at J; junction bases unmatched: 10. The CDR3 contains 15 residues. Per the germline V gene, CDR1 is MNHNS and CDR2 is SASEGT.

In its sample, this clone was seen a few times. The gene calls are TRBV4-1 and TRBJ2-7; D may be TRBD1 (5 bases). The CDR3 runs to 15 residues. Germline V CDR1 and CDR2: MGHRA, YSYEKL. The V and J ends lost 1 base and 1 base respectively, with 11 bases between them. The CDR3 loop reads CASSQVGRESYEQYF. The CDR3 bases are TGCGCCAGCAGCCAAGTCGGCAGGGAATCCTACGAGCAGTACTTC.

This chain joins TRBV7-9 and TRBJ2-6; a weak D match, TRBD2 (6 bases). This CDR3 comprises 17 residues. CDR1 SEHNR and CDR2 FQNEAQ come from the germline V gene (reference sequence). With 2 bases removed from V and 2 bases from J, the gap between germline ends came to 13 bases. CDR3 protein: CASSLQGRTTGANVLTF. In DNA, the CDR3 is TGTGCCAGCAGCTTACAGGGTCGGACTACTGGGGCCAACGTCCTGACTTTC.

The rearrangement links TRBV5-8 to TRBJ1-1; a weak D match, TRBD1 (6 bases). The CDR3 sequence is 14 residues long. Trimming removed 4 bases from V and 1 base from J, with 11 bases in between. Per the germline V gene, CDR1 is SGHTS and CDR2 is YDEGEE. CDR3 in DNA: TGTGCCAGCAGCCCTCGGACAGCGAACACTGAAGCTTTCTTT. Translated: CASSPRTANTEAFF.

This chain uses TRBV7-9 with TRBJ2-5, with D maybe TRBD2 (6 bases). Germline CDR1 is SEHNR and CDR2 is FQNEAQ (reference sequence). The CDR3 is 17 residues long. V lost 0 bases, J lost 1 base, and 15 bases lay in between. The CDR3 region is CASSLASSDLSQETQYF. The CDR3 DNA sequence: TGTGCCAGCAGCTTAGCCTCTAGCGATCTATCCCAAGAGACCCAGTACTTC. The full variable domain, completed using reference TRBV7-9 and TRBJ2-5, is DTGVSQNPRHKITKRGQNVTFRCDPISEHNRLYWYRQTLGQGPEFLTYFQNEAQLEKSRLLSDRFSAERPKGSFSTLEIQRTEQGDSAMYLCASSLASSDLSQETQYFGPGTRLLVL.